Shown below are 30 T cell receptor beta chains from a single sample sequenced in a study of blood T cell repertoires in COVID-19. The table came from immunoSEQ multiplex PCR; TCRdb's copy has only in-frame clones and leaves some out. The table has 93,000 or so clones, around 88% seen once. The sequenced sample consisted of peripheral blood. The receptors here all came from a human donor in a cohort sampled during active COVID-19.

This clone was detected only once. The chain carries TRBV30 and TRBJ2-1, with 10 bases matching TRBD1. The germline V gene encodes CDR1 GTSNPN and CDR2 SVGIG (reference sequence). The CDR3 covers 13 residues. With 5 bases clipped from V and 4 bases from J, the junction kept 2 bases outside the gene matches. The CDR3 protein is CAWDRGLYNEQFF. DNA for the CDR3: TGTGCCTGGGACAGGGGGCTTTACAATGAGCAGTTCTTC.

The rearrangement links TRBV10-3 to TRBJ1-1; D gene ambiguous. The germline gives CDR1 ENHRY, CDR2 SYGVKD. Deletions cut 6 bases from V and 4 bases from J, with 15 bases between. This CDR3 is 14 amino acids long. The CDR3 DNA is TGTGCCATCAGCTCTCCGGGGAGCTCCACTGAAGCTTTCTTT. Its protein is CAISSPGSSTEAFF.

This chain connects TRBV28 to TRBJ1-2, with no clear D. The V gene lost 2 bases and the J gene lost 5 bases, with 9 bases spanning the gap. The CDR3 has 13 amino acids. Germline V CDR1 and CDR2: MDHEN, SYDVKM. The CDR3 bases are TGTGCCAGCAGTTTAAGGCAGGCTTATGGCTACACCTTC. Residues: CASSLRQAYGYTF.

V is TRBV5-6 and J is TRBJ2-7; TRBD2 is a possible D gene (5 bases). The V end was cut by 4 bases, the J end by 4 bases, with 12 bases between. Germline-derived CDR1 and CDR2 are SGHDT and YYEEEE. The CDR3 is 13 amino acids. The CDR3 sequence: CASSRPGGYEQYF. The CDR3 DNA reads TGTGCCAGCAGCCGCCCCGGCGGGTACGAGCAGTACTTC.

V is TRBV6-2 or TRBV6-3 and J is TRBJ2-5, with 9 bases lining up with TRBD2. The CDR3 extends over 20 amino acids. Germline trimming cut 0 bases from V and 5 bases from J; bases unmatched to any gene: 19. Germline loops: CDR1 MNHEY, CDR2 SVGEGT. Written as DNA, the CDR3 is TGTGCCAGCAGTTACTCGGCGAGCGGGAGGTCCCTAGGGTCTTCGGAGACCCAGTACTTC. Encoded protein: CASSYSASGRSLGSSETQYF.

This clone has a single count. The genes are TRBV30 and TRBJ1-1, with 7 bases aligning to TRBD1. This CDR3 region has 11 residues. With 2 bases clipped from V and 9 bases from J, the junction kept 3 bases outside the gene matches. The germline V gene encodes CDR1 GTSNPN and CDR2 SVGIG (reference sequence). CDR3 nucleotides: TGTGCCTGGAGTCTGGGACAGCAAGCTTTCTTT. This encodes CAWSLGQQAFF.

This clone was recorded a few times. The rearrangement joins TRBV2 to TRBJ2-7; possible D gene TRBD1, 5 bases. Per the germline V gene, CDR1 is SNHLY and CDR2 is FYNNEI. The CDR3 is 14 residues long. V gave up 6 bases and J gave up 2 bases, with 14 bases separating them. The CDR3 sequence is CASSFDRQTYEQYF. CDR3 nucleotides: TGTGCCAGCAGCTTTGACAGACAAACCTACGAGCAGTACTTC.

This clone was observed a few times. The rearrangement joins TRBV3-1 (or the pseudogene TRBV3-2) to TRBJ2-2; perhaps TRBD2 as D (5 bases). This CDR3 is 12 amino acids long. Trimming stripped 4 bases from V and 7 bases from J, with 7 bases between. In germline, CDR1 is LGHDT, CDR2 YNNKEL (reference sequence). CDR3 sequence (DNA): TGTGCCAGCAGCCGGGAGATCGGGGAGCTGTTTTTT. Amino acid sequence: CASSREIGELFF.

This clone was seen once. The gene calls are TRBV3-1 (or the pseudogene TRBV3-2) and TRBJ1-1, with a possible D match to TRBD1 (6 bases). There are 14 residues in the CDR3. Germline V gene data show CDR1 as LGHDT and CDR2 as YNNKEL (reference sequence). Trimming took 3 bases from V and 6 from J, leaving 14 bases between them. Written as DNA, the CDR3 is TGTGCCAGCAGCCAGGGCTCCTCAGGGGCTGAAGCTTTCTTT. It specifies CASSQGSSGAEAFF.

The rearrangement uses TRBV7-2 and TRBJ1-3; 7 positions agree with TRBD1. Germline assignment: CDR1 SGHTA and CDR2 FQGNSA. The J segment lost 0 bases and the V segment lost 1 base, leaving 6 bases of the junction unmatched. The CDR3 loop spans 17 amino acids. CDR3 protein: CASSLEPWTGSGNTIYF. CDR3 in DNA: TGTGCCAGCAGCTTAGAACCGTGGACAGGCTCTGGAAACACCATATATTTT.

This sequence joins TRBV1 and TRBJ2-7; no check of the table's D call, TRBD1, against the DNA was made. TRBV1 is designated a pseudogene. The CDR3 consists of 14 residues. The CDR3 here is CTSSPQGYSYEQYF. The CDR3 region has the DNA TGCACCAGCAGCCCGCAGGGTTACTCCTACGAGCAGTACTTC.

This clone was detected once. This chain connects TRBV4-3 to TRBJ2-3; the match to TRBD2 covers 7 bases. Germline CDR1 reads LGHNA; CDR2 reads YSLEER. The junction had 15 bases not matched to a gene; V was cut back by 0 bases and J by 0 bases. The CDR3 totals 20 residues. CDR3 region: CASSQEIGGKLARSTDTQYF. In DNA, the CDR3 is TGCGCCAGCAGCCAAGAAATCGGGGGGAAGTTAGCGCGTAGCACAGATACGCAGTATTTT.

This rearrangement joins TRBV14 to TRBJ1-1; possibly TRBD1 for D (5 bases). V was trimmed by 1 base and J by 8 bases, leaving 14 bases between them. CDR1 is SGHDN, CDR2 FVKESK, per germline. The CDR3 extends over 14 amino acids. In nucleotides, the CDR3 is TGTGCCAGCAGCCAAGTTCGGGGGAAGGCCGAAGCTTTCTTT. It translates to CASSQVRGKAEAFF.

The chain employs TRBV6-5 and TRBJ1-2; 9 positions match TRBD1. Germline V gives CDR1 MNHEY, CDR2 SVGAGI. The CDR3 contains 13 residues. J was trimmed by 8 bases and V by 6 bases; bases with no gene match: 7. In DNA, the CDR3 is TGTGCCAGCAGATGGACAGGGGCTGAGGGCTACACCTTC. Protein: CASRWTGAEGYTF.

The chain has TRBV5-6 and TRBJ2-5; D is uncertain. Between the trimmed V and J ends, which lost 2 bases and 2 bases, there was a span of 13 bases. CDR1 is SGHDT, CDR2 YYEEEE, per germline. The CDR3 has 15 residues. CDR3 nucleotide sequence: TGTGCCAGCAGCTTCTTCAATAGCTTTCAAGAGACCCAGTACTTC. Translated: CASSFFNSFQETQYF.

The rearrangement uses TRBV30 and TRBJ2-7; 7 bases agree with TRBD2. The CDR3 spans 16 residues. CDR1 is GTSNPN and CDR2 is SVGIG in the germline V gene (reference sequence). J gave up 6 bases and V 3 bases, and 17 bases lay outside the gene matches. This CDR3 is CAWRETSRTPFREQYF. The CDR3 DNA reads TGTGCCTGGAGGGAGACTAGCCGAACGCCCTTTCGCGAGCAGTACTTC. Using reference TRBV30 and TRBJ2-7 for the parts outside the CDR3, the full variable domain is SQTIHQWPATLVQPVGSPLSLECTVEGTSNPNLYWYRQAAGRGLQLLFYSVGIGQISSEVPQNLSASRPQDRQFILSSKKLLLSDSGFYLCAWRETSRTPFREQYFGPGTRLTVT.

The chain's CDR3 is CASSGLDSYPYEQYF. In DNA form, the CDR3 reads TGTGCCAGTAGCGGACTGGACTCCTACCCCTACGAGCAGTACTTC. The gene calls are TRBV19 and TRBJ2-7; tentatively, D is TRBD2 (5 bases). Germline-derived CDR1 and CDR2 are LNHDA and SQIVND (reference sequence). This CDR3 is built from 15 residues. Trimming removed 6 bases from V and 2 bases from J, with 17 bases in between.

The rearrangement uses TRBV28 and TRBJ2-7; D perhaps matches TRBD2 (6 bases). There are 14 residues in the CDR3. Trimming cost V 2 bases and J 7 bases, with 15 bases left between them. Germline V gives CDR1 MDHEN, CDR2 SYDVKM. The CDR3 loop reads CASSLGPVRGEQYF. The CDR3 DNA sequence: TGTGCCAGCAGTTTAGGGCCCGTCCGGGGGGAGCAGTACTTC.

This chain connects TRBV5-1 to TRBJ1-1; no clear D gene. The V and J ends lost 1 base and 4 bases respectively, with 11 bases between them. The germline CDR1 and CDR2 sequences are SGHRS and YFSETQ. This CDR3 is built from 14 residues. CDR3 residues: CASSLYGVVTEAFF. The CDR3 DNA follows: TGCGCCAGCAGCTTGTACGGGGTTGTCACTGAAGCTTTCTTT.

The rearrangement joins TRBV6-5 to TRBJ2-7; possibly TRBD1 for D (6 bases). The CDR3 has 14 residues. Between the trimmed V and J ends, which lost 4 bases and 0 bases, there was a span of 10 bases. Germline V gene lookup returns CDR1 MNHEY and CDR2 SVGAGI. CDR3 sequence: CASSSDRSSYEQYF. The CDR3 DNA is TGTGCCAGCAGTTCAGACAGGAGCTCCTACGAGCAGTACTTC.

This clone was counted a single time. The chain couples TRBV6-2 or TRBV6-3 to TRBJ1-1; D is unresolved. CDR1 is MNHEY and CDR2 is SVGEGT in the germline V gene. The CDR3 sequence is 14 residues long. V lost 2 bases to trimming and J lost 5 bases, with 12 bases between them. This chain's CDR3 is CASSYPTIDTEAFF. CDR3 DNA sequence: TGTGCCAGCAGTTACCCCACGATAGATACTGAAGCTTTCTTT.

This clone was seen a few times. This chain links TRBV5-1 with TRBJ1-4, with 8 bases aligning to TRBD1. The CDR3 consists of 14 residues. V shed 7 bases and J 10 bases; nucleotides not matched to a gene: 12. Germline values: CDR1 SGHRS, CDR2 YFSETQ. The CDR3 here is CASGTGQGGGKLFF. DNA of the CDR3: TGCGCCAGCGGGACCGGACAGGGCGGCGGAAAACTGTTTTTT. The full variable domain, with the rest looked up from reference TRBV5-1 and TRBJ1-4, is KAGVTQTPRYLIKTRGQQVTLSCSPISGHRSVSWYQQTPGQGLQFLFEYFSETQRNKGNFPGRFSGRQFSNSRSEMNVSTLELGDSALYLCASGTGQGGGKLFFGSGTQLSVL.

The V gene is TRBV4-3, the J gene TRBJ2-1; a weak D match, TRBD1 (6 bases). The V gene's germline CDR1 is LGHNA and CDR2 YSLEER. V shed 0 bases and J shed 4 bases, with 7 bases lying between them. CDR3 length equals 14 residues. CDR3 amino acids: CASSQEDSYNEQFF. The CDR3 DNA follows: TGCGCCAGCAGCCAAGAGGACAGTTACAATGAGCAGTTCTTC.

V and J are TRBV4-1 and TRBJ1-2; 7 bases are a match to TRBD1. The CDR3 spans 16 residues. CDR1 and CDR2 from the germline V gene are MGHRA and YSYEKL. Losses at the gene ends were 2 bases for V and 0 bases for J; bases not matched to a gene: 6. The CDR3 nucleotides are TGCGCCAGCAGCCAAAAGGACAGGTACGCTAACTATGGCTACACCTTC. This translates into CASSQKDRYANYGYTF.

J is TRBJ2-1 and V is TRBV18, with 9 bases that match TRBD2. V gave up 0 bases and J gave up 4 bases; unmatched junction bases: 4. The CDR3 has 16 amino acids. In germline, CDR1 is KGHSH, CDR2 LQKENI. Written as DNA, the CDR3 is TGTGCCAGCTCACCACCGGCTAGCGGGGTGTACAATGAGCAGTTCTTC. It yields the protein CASSPPASGVYNEQFF.

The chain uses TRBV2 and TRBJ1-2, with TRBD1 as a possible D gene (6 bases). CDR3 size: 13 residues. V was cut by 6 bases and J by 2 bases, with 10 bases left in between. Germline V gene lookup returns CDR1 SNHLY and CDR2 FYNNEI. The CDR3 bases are TGTGCCAGCAGAGTTGGACAGAACTATGGCTACACCTTC. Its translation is CASRVGQNYGYTF.

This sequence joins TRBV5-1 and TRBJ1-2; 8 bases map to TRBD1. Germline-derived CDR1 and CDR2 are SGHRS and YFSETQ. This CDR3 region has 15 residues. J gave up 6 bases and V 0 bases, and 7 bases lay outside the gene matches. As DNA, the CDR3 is TGCGCCAGCAGCTTGGGGACAGGGAAGGTACATGGCTACACCTTC. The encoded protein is CASSLGTGKVHGYTF.

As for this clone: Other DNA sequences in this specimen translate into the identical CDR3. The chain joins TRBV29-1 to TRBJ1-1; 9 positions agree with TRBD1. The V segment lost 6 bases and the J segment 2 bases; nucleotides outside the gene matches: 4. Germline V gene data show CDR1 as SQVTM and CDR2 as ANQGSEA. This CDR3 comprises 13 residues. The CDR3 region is CSVRTGGNTEAFF. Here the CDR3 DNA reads TGCAGCGTCAGAACAGGGGGCAACACTGAAGCTTTCTTT.

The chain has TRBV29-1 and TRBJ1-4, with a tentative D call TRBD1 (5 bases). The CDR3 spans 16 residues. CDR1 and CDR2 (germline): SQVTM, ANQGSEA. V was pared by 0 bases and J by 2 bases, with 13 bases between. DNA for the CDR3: TGCAGCGTTGAAGAAGCAGTGGGGGGGACTAATGAAAAACTGTTTTTT. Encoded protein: CSVEEAVGGTNEKLFF.

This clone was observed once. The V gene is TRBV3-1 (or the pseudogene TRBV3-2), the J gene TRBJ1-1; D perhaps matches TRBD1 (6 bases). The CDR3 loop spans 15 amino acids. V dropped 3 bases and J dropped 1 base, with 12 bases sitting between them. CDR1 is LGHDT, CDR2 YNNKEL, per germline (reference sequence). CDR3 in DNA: TGTGCCAGCAGCCACCCCGACAGGCCGAACACTGAAGCTTTCTTT. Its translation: CASSHPDRPNTEAFF.